The 13 T cell receptor beta chains below were found in one sample sequenced in a study of blood T cell repertoires in COVID-19. Sequenced by immunoSEQ multiplex PCR; TCRdb stores in-frame clones only, minus some. The sample consists of more than 200,000 clones, approximately 80% of them appearing once. The material sequenced was peripheral blood. All receptors derive from a woman aged 80 or over with acute or convalescent COVID-19.

This chain links TRBV27 with TRBJ1-1; 8 positions agree with TRBD1. V lost 6 bases to trimming and J lost 5 bases; unmatched junction nucleotides: 8. The CDR3 totals 14 residues. Germline values: CDR1 MNHEY, CDR2 SMNVEV (reference sequence). This CDR3 is CASSEGQVRTEAFF. The CDR3, as DNA: TGTGCCAGCAGCGAGGGACAGGTAAGGACTGAAGCTTTCTTT.

The chain carries TRBV20-1 and TRBJ2-2; a possible D gene is TRBD1 (6 bases). The germline CDR1 and CDR2 sequences are DFQATT and SNEGSKA (reference sequence). V lost 3 bases, J lost 9 bases, and 17 bases lay in between. This CDR3 has 14 amino acids. The CDR3 region has the DNA TGCAGTGCTAGTCCGGCAGGGGAAGGGAGGGAGCTGTTTTTT. It yields the protein CSASPAGEGRELFF.

The chain recombines TRBV4-3 with TRBJ2-3, with 14 bases identical to TRBD2. Germline V gene data show CDR1 as LGHNA and CDR2 as YSLEER. The V and J ends lost 1 base and 5 bases, in that order; junction bases with no gene match: 5. The CDR3 consists of 17 residues. The CDR3 nucleotides read TGCGCCAGCAGCCAAGCGTCGACTAGCGGGGGGGGAGATACGCAGTATTTT. It encodes CASSQASTSGGGDTQYF.

This rearrangement joins TRBV6-5 to TRBJ2-3, with unresolved D. Germline V gives CDR1 MNHEY, CDR2 SVGAGI. The V end lost 7 bases, the J end lost 3 bases, and 11 bases lay between the germline ends. CDR3 size: 13 residues. The CDR3 here is CASTRPGTDTQYF. In DNA form, the CDR3 reads TGTGCCAGCACCCGTCCCGGGACAGATACGCAGTATTTT.

This clone occurred once. The chain couples TRBV7-2 to TRBJ1-2; 7 bases are a match to TRBD1. The CDR3 is 16 amino acids. J lost 6 bases, V lost 4 bases, and 14 bases had no gene match. CDR1 SGHTA and CDR2 FQGNSA come from the germline V gene. The CDR3 DNA follows: TGTGCCAGCAGCTCGATCTACAGGGGAGTCGAAAATGGCTACACCTTC. Encoded protein: CASSSIYRGVENGYTF.

The table lists this clone with a few counts. This chain connects TRBV6-5 to TRBJ2-7; TRBD1 agrees at 7 bases. The CDR3 length is 14 residues. V lost 1 base, J lost 4 bases, and 4 bases stayed unmatched. CDR1 and CDR2 from the germline V gene are MNHEY and SVGAGI. CDR3 nucleotides: TGTGCCAGCAGTTACTGGACAGGCTCTTACGAGCAGTACTTC. Protein sequence: CASSYWTGSYEQYF.

This chain joins TRBV15 and TRBJ2-7; possibly TRBD1 for D (5 bases). The CDR3 runs to 14 residues. Germline V CDR1 and CDR2: LNHNV, YYDKDF (reference sequence). Trimming removed 7 bases from V and 0 bases from J, with 13 bases in between. The DNA for the CDR3 is TGTGCCACCAAACCTTCGGACAACTCCTACGAGCAGTACTTC. Residues: CATKPSDNSYEQYF.

V and J are TRBV7-2 and TRBJ1-6, with 9 bases identical to TRBD1. The CDR3 runs 15 residues. Germline lookup yields CDR1 SGHTA and CDR2 FQGNSA. Trimming at V came to 5 bases and at J to 11 bases, leaving 10 bases not matched to a gene. The CDR3 loop is CASSPNGDRETPLHF. CDR3 in DNA: TGTGCCAGCAGCCCCAACGGGGACAGGGAGACACCCCTCCACTTT.

This chain links TRBV4-3 with TRBJ2-7; the D gene is possibly TRBD2 (5 bases). Germline V gives CDR1 LGHNA, CDR2 YSLEER. V was shortened by 0 bases and J by 7 bases, with 19 bases between the two germline ends. The CDR3 extends over 16 amino acids. The chain's CDR3 is CASSQDYGLTTGEQYF. The CDR3 DNA reads as TGCGCCAGCAGCCAAGATTACGGACTGACCACTGGAGAGCAGTACTTC.

J is TRBJ2-2 and V is TRBV7-2; D is undetermined. The germline gives CDR1 SGHTA, CDR2 FQGNSA. Trimming took 5 bases from V and 3 from J, leaving 4 bases between them. The length of the CDR3 is 12 residues. The CDR3: CASSLYTGELFF. CDR3 nucleotide sequence: TGTGCCAGCAGCCTTTACACCGGGGAGCTGTTTTTT.

The genes are TRBV5-4 and TRBJ2-2, with D hard to call. The V and J ends lost 5 bases and 2 bases respectively, with 7 bases between them. Germline V gives CDR1 SGHNT, CDR2 YYREEE (reference sequence). This CDR3 spans 13 amino acids. The CDR3 loop reads CASREANTGELFF. The CDR3 region has the DNA TGTGCCAGCAGAGAGGCAAACACCGGGGAGCTGTTTTTT.

V usage is TRBV19 and J usage is TRBJ1-3; D is perhaps TRBD1 (6 bases). Trimming removed 5 bases from V and 2 bases from J, with 10 bases in between. Germline loops: CDR1 LNHDA, CDR2 SQIVND (reference sequence). The CDR3 spans 14 residues. For the CDR3, the DNA is TGTGCCAGTAGTTTTACAGGGACTGGAAACACCATATATTTT. Amino acids: CASSFTGTGNTIYF.

V and J are TRBV19 and TRBJ1-6; D gene uncertain. Per the germline V gene, CDR1 is LNHDA and CDR2 is SQIVND (reference sequence). V lost 7 bases, J lost 5 bases, and 9 bases lay in between. The CDR3 covers 13 residues. The CDR3 DNA reads as TGTGCCAGTACTGAGTTTGATAATTCACCCCTCCACTTT. Its translation: CASTEFDNSPLHF. Using reference TRBV19 and TRBJ1-6 for the parts outside the CDR3, the full variable domain is DGGITQSPKYLFRKEGQNVTLSCEQNLNHDAMYWYRQDPGQGLRLIYYSQIVNDFQKGDIAEGYSVSREKKESFPLTVTSAQKNPTAFYLCASTEFDNSPLHFGNGTRLTVT.